A single sample gave rise to the 20 T cell receptor beta chains below, sequenced in a study of control samples from healthy donors and cancer patients. Produced via immunoSEQ multiplex PCR; TCRdb's table is partial and in-frame only. The sample consists of approximately 100,000 clones, 90% of them appearing once. Source material: blood. These receptors all come from a human donor in good health. The donor label of this sample is uncertain.

The chain carries TRBV5-4 and TRBJ2-3, with no clear D. Trimming removed 3 bases at V and 2 bases at J, with 7 bases between. CDR3 length equals 13 residues. CDR1 and CDR2 from the germline V gene are SGHNT and YYREEE (reference sequence). CDR3 residues: CASSSHLTDTQYF. Here the CDR3 DNA reads TGTGCCAGCAGCTCTCACCTCACAGATACGCAGTATTTT.

The rearrangement links TRBV9 to TRBJ1-1, with 10 bases identical to TRBD1. CDR1 is SGDLS, CDR2 YYNGEE, per germline. The V segment lost 3 bases and the J segment 6 bases; nucleotides outside the gene matches: 14. The CDR3 extends over 17 amino acids. The CDR3 loop reads CASSDRTGGVSAAEAFF. The CDR3 region has the DNA TGTGCCAGCAGCGACCGGACAGGGGGGGTCTCGGCGGCTGAAGCTTTCTTT.

The chain couples TRBV12-3 or TRBV12-4 to TRBJ1-2, with D uncertain. The V end lost 5 bases, the J end lost 4 bases, and 11 bases lay between the germline ends. This CDR3 is 13 amino acids long. The CDR3 here is CASSNDQSYGYTF. The CDR3 DNA follows: TGTGCCAGCAGTAACGACCAGAGCTATGGCTACACCTTC.

The chain couples TRBV7-8 to TRBJ2-2; 11 positions match TRBD1. The CDR3 is made up of 15 amino acids. V lost 8 bases and J lost 8; bases outside the gene matches: 10. CDR1 and CDR2 from the germline V gene are SGHVS and FQNEAQ. The CDR3: CASHKDRGRSGELFF. Here the CDR3 DNA reads TGTGCCAGCCATAAGGACAGGGGGCGAAGTGGGGAGCTGTTTTTT.

CDR3 protein: CASSSADRYGYTF. The DNA for the CDR3 is TGTGCCAGCAGTTCCGCGGATCGCTATGGCTACACCTTC. The chain links TRBV28 to TRBJ1-2; no firm D call. The germline V gene has CDR1 MDHEN and CDR2 SYDVKM. This CDR3 has 13 residues. Trimming left V 4 bases short and J 4 bases short, with 10 bases between.

V and J are TRBV6-5 and TRBJ1-2, with D possibly being TRBD1 (6 bases). Germline loops: CDR1 MNHEY, CDR2 SVGAGI. Trimming took off 4 bases at V and 5 bases at J, with 11 bases between the two ends. The CDR3 totals 13 residues. CDR3 sequence (DNA): TGTGCCAGCAGTTGGGTCAGGGGATATGGCTACACCTTC. Translating it yields CASSWVRGYGYTF.

The gene calls are TRBV28 and TRBJ1-2, with D maybe TRBD1 (5 bases). The CDR3 runs 13 residues. Trimming stripped 4 bases from V and 7 bases from J, with 13 bases between. Germline CDR1 and CDR2: MDHEN and SYDVKM. Written as DNA, the CDR3 is TGTGCCAGCAGTTCCCTTCAGGGAGGTGGCTACACCTTC. Its translation is CASSSLQGGGYTF.

The chain links TRBV6-5 to TRBJ2-2, with D perhaps matching TRBD2 (7 bases). Trimming left V 10 bases short and J 6 bases short, with 12 bases between. CDR1 is MNHEY, CDR2 SVGAGI, per germline. This CDR3 contains 12 residues. The CDR3 loop is CATYGGPGELFF. The CDR3 region has the DNA TGTGCCACGTACGGGGGGCCCGGGGAGCTGTTTTTT.

This clone was seen a single time. The chain carries TRBV11-1 and TRBJ1-2, with D hard to call. Deletions cut 1 base from V and 1 base from J, with 7 bases between. Germline V gene lookup returns CDR1 SGHAT and CDR2 FQDESV (reference sequence). The CDR3 totals 14 residues. Written as DNA, the CDR3 is TGTGCCAGCAGCTTAGGACGGAATAACTATGGCTACACCTTC. Its translation is CASSLGRNNYGYTF. Based on the CDR3 plus reference TRBV11-1 and TRBJ1-2, the full variable domain is EAEVAQSPRYKITEKSQAVAFWCDPISGHATLYWYRQILGQGPELLVQFQDESVVDDSQLPKDRFSAERLKGVDSTLKIQPAELGDSAMYLCASSLGRNNYGYTFGSGTRLTVV.

V usage is TRBV3-1 (or the pseudogene TRBV3-2) and J usage is TRBJ1-1; maybe TRBD1 (5 bases). V was trimmed by 0 bases and J by 6 bases, leaving 17 bases between them. The germline V gene encodes CDR1 LGHDT and CDR2 YNNKEL (reference sequence). The CDR3 spans 16 residues. CDR3 protein: CASSQEVLRGEPEAFF. Written as DNA, the CDR3 is TGTGCCAGCAGCCAAGAGGTGCTGCGAGGGGAGCCTGAAGCTTTCTTT.

This clone was found once. The J gene is TRBJ1-6, the V gene TRBV28, with 8 positions matching TRBD1. This CDR3 is 15 amino acids long. Germline V lookup: CDR1 MDHEN, CDR2 SYDVKM. The V gene end was trimmed by 5 bases and the J gene end by 8 bases; junction bases not matched to a gene: 8. As DNA, the CDR3 is TGTGCCAGCAGTAGCCTCACGACAGGGGATTCACCCCTCCACTTT. Translated, it gives CASSSLTTGDSPLHF. Using reference TRBV28 and TRBJ1-6 for the parts outside the CDR3, the full variable domain is DVKVTQSSRYLVKRTGEKVFLECVQDMDHENMFWYRQDPGLGLRLIYFSYDVKMKEKGDIPEGYSVSREKKERFSLILESASTNQTSMYLCASSSLTTGDSPLHFGNGTRLTVT.

This chain uses TRBV19 with TRBJ2-3, with D tentatively TRBD2 (5 bases). The V end was cut by 7 bases, the J end by 4 bases, with 15 bases between. Germline V gives CDR1 LNHDA, CDR2 SQIVND (reference sequence). CDR3 length equals 14 residues. Here the CDR3 reads CASNGPGGADTQYF. As DNA, the CDR3 is TGTGCCAGTAATGGGCCAGGAGGTGCAGATACGCAGTATTTT.

V and J are TRBV7-9 and TRBJ1-4; D is unresolved. The CDR3 covers 14 residues. Germline V lookup: CDR1 SEHNR, CDR2 FQNEAQ (reference sequence). V was trimmed by 7 bases and J by 4 bases, leaving 13 bases between them. For the CDR3, the DNA is TGTGCCAGCACAAGGGCCCGGGGTAATGAAAAACTGTTTTTT. Protein sequence: CASTRARGNEKLFF.

The chain uses TRBV2 and TRBJ1-1; D is ambiguous. This CDR3 spans 11 amino acids. Trimming took 6 bases from V and 4 from J, leaving 6 bases between them. Germline CDR1 and CDR2: SNHLY and FYNNEI. The CDR3 coding sequence is TGTGCCAGCAGCCCCGGCACTGAAGCTTTCTTT. Amino acid sequence: CASSPGTEAFF. Variable domain in full (rest from reference TRBV2 and TRBJ1-1): EPEVTQTPSHQVTQMGQEVILRCVPISNHLYFYWYRQILGQKVEFLVSFYNNEISEKSEIFDDQFSVERPDGSNFTLKIRSTKLEDSAMYFCASSPGTEAFFGQGTRLTVV.

V and J are TRBV24-1 and TRBJ2-3; D possibly corresponds to TRBD1 (5 bases). The V gene lost 10 bases and the J gene lost 2 bases, with 15 bases spanning the gap. The CDR3 loop spans 14 amino acids. From germline, CDR1 is KGHDR and CDR2 SFDVKD. The CDR3 sequence: CATEGADLTDTQYF. The CDR3 region has the DNA TGTGCCACAGAAGGGGCCGACCTCACAGATACGCAGTATTTT.

V gene TRBV11-1 combines with J gene TRBJ2-2; 8 nucleotides line up with TRBD2. The CDR3 spans 15 residues. V was pared by 7 bases and J by 3 bases, with 7 bases of the junction left unmatched. The germline gives CDR1 SGHAT, CDR2 FQDESV (reference sequence). The CDR3 is CASNRAGVDTGELFF. CDR3 DNA sequence: TGTGCCAGCAACCGAGCGGGGGTCGACACCGGGGAGCTGTTTTTT.

This chain links TRBV12-3 or TRBV12-4 with TRBJ2-7; D is possibly TRBD1 (6 bases). V was shortened by 5 bases and J by 4 bases, with 9 bases between the two germline ends. The CDR3 length is 12 residues. CDR3 sequence reads: CASSRGGYEQYF. The CDR3 DNA reads as TGTGCCAGCAGTCGAGGGGGTTACGAGCAGTACTTC.

V and J are TRBV2 and TRBJ1-4, with D possibly matching TRBD1 (5 bases). Germline CDR1 SNHLY, CDR2 FYNNEI. There are 16 residues in the CDR3. Deletions cut 0 bases from V and 8 bases from J, with 16 bases between. CDR3 loop: CASSEARTPKREKLFF. Here the CDR3 DNA reads TGTGCCAGCAGTGAAGCTCGGACACCAAAGAGGGAAAAACTGTTTTTT.

The chain employs TRBV19 and TRBJ1-6, with D unresolved. The CDR3 contains 15 residues. Germline V gene data show CDR1 as LNHDA and CDR2 as SQIVND (reference sequence). V was clipped by 5 bases and J by 7 bases, with 15 bases between them. The DNA of the CDR3 is TGTGCCAGTAGTGGCCTACCCGGAGGGAATTCACCCCTCCACTTT. It translates to CASSGLPGGNSPLHF. The full variable domain, its missing parts supplied by reference TRBV19 and TRBJ1-6, is DGGITQSPKYLFRKEGQNVTLSCEQNLNHDAMYWYRQDPGQGLRLIYYSQIVNDFQKGDIAEGYSVSREKKESFPLTVTSAQKNPTAFYLCASSGLPGGNSPLHFGNGTRLTVT.

The CDR3 here is CASGSRDRGVRVYNEQFF. The CDR3 region has the DNA TGTGCCAGCGGGAGCCGGGACAGGGGGGTCCGGGTCTACAATGAGCAGTTCTTC. The rearrangement links TRBV7-2 to TRBJ2-1, with 11 bases matching TRBD1. The length of the CDR3 is 18 residues. V gave up 8 bases and J gave up 3 bases; unmatched junction bases: 15. Germline CDR1 is SGHTA and CDR2 is FQGNSA.